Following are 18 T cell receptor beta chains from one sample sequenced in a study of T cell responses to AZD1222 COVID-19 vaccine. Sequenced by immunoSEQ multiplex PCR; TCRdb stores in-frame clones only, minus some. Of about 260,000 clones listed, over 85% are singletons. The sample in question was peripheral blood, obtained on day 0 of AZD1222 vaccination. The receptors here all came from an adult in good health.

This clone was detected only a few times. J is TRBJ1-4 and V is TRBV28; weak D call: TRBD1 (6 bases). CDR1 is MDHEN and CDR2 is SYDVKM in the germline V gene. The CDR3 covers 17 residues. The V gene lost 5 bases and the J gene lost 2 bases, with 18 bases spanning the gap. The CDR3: CASSPYGRGPTNEKLFF. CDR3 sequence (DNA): TGTGCCAGCAGTCCTTATGGCAGGGGCCCCACTAATGAAAAACTGTTTTTT.

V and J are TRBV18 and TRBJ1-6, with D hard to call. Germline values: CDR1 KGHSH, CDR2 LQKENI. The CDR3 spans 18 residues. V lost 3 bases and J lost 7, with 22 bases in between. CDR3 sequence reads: CASSPLPGPLENNSPLHF. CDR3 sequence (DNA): TGTGCCAGCTCACCCCTCCCTGGACCGCTCGAAAACAATTCACCCCTCCACTTT.

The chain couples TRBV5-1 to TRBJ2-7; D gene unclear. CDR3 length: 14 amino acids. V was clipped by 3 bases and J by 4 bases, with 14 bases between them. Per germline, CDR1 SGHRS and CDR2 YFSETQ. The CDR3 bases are TGCGCCAGCAGCTCCGCAACTACAGATTACGAGCAGTACTTC. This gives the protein CASSSATTDYEQYF.

The CDR3 here is CASSKRGYEQYF. DNA of the CDR3: TGTGCCAGTTCGAAGAGGGGGTACGAGCAGTACTTC. The chain couples TRBV12-3 or TRBV12-4 to TRBJ2-7, with D perhaps matching TRBD1 (6 bases). Trimming took off 9 bases at V and 4 bases at J, with 13 bases between the two ends. The CDR3 sequence is 12 residues long.

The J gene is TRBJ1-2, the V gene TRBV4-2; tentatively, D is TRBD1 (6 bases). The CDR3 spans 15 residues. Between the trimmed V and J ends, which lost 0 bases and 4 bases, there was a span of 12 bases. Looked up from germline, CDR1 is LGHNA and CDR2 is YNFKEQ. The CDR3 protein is CASSQDSRGFYGYTF. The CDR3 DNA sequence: TGTGCCAGCAGCCAAGATTCCAGGGGATTCTATGGCTACACCTTC.

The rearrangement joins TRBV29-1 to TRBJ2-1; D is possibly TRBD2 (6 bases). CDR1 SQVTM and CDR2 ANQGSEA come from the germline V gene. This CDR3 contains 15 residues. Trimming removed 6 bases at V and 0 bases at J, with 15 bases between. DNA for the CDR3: TGCAGCGTCGTGCGGGGACTTAGCTCCTACAATGAGCAGTTCTTC. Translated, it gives CSVVRGLSSYNEQFF.

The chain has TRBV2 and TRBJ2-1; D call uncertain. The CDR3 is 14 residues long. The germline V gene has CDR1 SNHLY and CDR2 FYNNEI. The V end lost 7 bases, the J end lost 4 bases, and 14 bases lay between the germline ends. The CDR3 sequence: CASTPIGPYNEQFF. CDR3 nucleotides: TGTGCCAGCACCCCGATAGGACCTTACAATGAGCAGTTCTTC.

Here the CDR3 DNA reads TGTGCCAGTAGTACCACCCAGTGGCCCCAGCATTTT. Residues: CASSTTQWPQHF. V and J are TRBV19 and TRBJ1-5; no definite D call. Trimming cost V 4 bases and J 9 bases, with 10 bases left between them. The CDR3 sequence is 12 residues long. CDR1 is LNHDA and CDR2 is SQIVND in the germline V gene (reference sequence).

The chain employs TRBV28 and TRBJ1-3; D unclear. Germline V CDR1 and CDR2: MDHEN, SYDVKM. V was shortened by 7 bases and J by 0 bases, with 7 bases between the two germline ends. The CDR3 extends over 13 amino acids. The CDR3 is CASTTISGNTIYF. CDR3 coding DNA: TGTGCCAGCACTACCATCTCTGGAAACACCATATATTTT.

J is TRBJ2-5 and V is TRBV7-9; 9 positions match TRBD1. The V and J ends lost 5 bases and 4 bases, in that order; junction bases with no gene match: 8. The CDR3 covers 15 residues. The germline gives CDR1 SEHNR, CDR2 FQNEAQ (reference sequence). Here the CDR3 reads CASSTWTGEGETQYF. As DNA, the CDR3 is TGTGCCAGCAGCACCTGGACAGGGGAGGGAGAGACCCAGTACTTC.

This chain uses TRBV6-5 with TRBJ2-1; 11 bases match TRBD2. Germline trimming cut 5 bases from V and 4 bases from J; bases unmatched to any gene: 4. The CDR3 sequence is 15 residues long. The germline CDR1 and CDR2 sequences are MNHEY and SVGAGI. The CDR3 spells CASSLTSGGYNEQFF. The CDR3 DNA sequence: TGTGCCAGCAGTCTCACTAGCGGGGGTTACAATGAGCAGTTCTTC.

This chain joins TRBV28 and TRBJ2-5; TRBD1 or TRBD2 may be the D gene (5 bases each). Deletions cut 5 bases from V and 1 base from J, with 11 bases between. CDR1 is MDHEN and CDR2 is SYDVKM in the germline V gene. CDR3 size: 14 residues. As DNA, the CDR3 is TGTGCCAGCAGTGTTAGGGGACCCCAAGAGACCCAGTACTTC. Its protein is CASSVRGPQETQYF.

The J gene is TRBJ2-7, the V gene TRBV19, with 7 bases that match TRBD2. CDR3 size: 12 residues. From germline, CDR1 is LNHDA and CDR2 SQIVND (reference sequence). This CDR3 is CVPWEGAYEQYF. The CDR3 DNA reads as TGTGTCCCCTGGGAGGGCGCCTACGAGCAGTACTTC.

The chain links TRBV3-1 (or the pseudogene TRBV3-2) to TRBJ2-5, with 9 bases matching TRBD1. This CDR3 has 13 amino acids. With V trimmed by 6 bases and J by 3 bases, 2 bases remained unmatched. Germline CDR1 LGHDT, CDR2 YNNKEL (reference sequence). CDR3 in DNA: TGTGCCAGCAGGGGGACAGGGAAAGAGACCCAGTACTTC. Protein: CASRGTGKETQYF.

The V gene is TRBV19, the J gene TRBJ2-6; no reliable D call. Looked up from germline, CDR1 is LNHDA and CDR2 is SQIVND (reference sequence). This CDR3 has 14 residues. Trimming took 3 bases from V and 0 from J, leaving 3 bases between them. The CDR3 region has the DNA TGTGCCAGTAGTATCGGCTCTGGGGCCAACGTCCTGACTTTC. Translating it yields CASSIGSGANVLTF.

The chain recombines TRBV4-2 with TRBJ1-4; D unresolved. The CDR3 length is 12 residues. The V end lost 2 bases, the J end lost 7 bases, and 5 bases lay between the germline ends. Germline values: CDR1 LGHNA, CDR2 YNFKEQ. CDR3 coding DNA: TGTGCCAGCAGCCAACGACCTGAAAAACTGTTTTTT. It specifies CASSQRPEKLFF.

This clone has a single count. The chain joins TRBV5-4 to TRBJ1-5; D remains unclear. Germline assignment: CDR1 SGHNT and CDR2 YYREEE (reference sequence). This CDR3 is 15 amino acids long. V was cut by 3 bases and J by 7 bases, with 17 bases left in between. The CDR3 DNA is TGTGCCAGCAGCTCGGGAGGGAAGTCGGCACAGCCCCAGCATTTT. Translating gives CASSSGGKSAQPQHF. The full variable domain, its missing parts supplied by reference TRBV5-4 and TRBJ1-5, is ETGVTQSPTHLIKTRGQQVTLRCSSQSGHNTVSWYQQALGQGPQFIFQYYREEENGRGNFPPRFSGLQFPNYSSELNVNALELDDSALYLCASSSGGKSAQPQHFGDGTRLSIL.

The CDR3 reads CASSPRETGEQYF. The CDR3 DNA follows: TGTGCCAGCTCACCAAGGGAAACTGGCGAGCAGTACTTC. The chain carries TRBV18 and TRBJ2-7; no firm D call. The V end was cut by 2 bases, the J end by 6 bases, with 11 bases between. CDR3 length: 13 residues. Per germline, CDR1 KGHSH and CDR2 LQKENI.